These 5 T cell receptor beta chains came from one sample sequenced in a study of blood T cell repertoires in COVID-19. Sequenced by immunoSEQ multiplex PCR; TCRdb stores in-frame clones only, minus some. The data show hundreds of thousands of clones, around 90% seen once. Sequenced: peripheral blood. The receptor set was obtained from a woman younger than 30 with acute or convalescent COVID-19.

The chain employs TRBV4-1 and TRBJ1-6, with 7 bases identical to TRBD1. With V trimmed by 3 bases and J by 6 bases, 8 bases remained unmatched. The CDR3 totals 16 residues. Germline V gives CDR1 MGHRA, CDR2 YSYEKL. CDR3 amino acids: CASSQDRDSRNSPLHF. CDR3 bases: TGCGCCAGCAGCCAGGACCGGGACAGTCGTAATTCACCCCTCCACTTT.

The chain employs TRBV6-2 or TRBV6-3 and TRBJ1-1; D might be TRBD1 (5 bases). CDR1 and CDR2 from the germline V gene are MNHEY and SVGEGT. V lost 0 bases and J lost 4, with 12 bases in between. The CDR3 runs to 15 residues. Here the CDR3 reads CASSYSQGGGTEAFF. The CDR3 DNA sequence: TGTGCCAGCAGTTACTCTCAGGGAGGAGGCACTGAAGCTTTCTTT.

V gene TRBV28 combines with J gene TRBJ2-7; tentative D call: TRBD1 (5 bases). This CDR3 has 13 amino acids. Germline CDR1 reads MDHEN; CDR2 reads SYDVKM. The ends were cut back, 3 bases at V and 4 bases at J, with 10 bases in the middle. CDR3 sequence reads: CASSLFREYEQYF. As DNA, the CDR3 is TGTGCCAGCAGTTTGTTCAGGGAATACGAGCAGTACTTC.

The rearrangement links TRBV29-1 to TRBJ1-2; D may be TRBD1 (6 bases). V was cut by 2 bases and J by 0 bases, with 10 bases left in between. The germline V gene has CDR1 SQVTM and CDR2 ANQGSEA. CDR3 length equals 14 residues. DNA for the CDR3: TGCAGCGTTGAACGGGGGGCAGCTAACTATGGCTACACCTTC. This codes for CSVERGAANYGYTF.

The chain couples TRBV12-3 or TRBV12-4 to TRBJ1-2, with 8 bases fitting TRBD1. V trimming: 5 bases; J trimming: 8 bases; junction bases outside the gene matches: 7. The CDR3 is made up of 13 amino acids. Here the CDR3 DNA reads TGTGCCAGCAGTCCGGGACAGGTGGACGGCTACACCTTC. Its protein product is CASSPGQVDGYTF.